The rows below give T cell receptor beta chains drawn from one sample of a study of blood T cell repertoires in COVID-19. The method was immunoSEQ multiplex PCR; TCRdb's version includes in-frame clones alone and lacks a portion of them. The repertoire holds about 370,000 clones, with around 90% as singletons. Sequenced material: peripheral blood. These receptors were obtained from a woman aged 25 to 39 with COVID-19, enrolled during active disease. The conserved cysteine and the conserved F or W are not part of the CDR3 here.

v_gene: TRBV2
j_gene: TRBJ2-3
CDR3aa: ASSPFTSGTDTQY

v_gene: TRBV7-9
j_gene: TRBJ1-3
CDR3aa: ASSSGGGRRNTIY

v_gene: TRBV5-1
j_gene: TRBJ1-6
CDR3aa: ASRGTGNSPLH

v_gene: TRBV6-5
j_gene: TRBJ2-1
CDR3aa: ASSPDRGDEQF

v_gene: TRBV19
j_gene: TRBJ1-2
CDR3aa: ASSRDSELNYGYT

v_gene: TRBV3-1/TRBV3-2
j_gene: TRBJ2-7
CDR3aa: ASSQGGREQY

v_gene: TRBV3-1/TRBV3-2
j_gene: TRBJ1-3
CDR3aa: ASSQGTVSSGNTIY

v_gene: TRBV5-6
j_gene: TRBJ1-4
CDR3aa: ASSPAGTNEKLF

v_gene: TRBV10-1
j_gene: TRBJ2-3
CDR3aa: ASSDRGGVGDTQY

v_gene: TRBV28
j_gene: TRBJ1-2
CDR3aa: ASTVDRSLGYT

v_gene: TRBV7-2
j_gene: TRBJ1-5
CDR3aa: ASSLEVDRIQH

v_gene: TRBV5-6
j_gene: TRBJ2-3
CDR3aa: ASSLSRLTDTQY

v_gene: TRBV19
j_gene: TRBJ1-5
CDR3aa: ASSTPGQYSNQPQH

v_gene: TRBV7-9
j_gene: TRBJ2-5
CDR3aa: ASRSDRYQETQY

v_gene: TRBV28
j_gene: TRBJ2-2
CDR3aa: ASRKPSGAGTGELF

v_gene: TRBV5-1
j_gene: TRBJ2-5
CDR3aa: ASSRRTDKETQY

v_gene: TRBV28
j_gene: TRBJ2-3
CDR3aa: ASSQPSPGGTQY

v_gene: TRBV11-2
j_gene: TRBJ1-6
CDR3aa: ASSLGLRDNSPLH

v_gene: TRBV4-1
j_gene: TRBJ2-7
CDR3aa: ASSQVFGSYEQY

v_gene: TRBV5-4
j_gene: TRBJ2-7
CDR3aa: ASPPASGTLRQY

v_gene: TRBV10-3
j_gene: TRBJ2-5
CDR3aa: AISGLAGGETQY

v_gene: TRBV12-5
j_gene: TRBJ1-1
CDR3aa: ASGLVLGGLNTEAF

v_gene: TRBV19
j_gene: TRBJ1-4
CDR3aa: ASSTTGGGEKLF

v_gene: TRBV6-5
j_gene: TRBJ1-2
CDR3aa: ASRDRAHYGYT

v_gene: TRBV27
j_gene: TRBJ1-2
CDR3aa: ASSTRGQGTNYGYT

v_gene: TRBV18
j_gene: TRBJ2-1
CDR3aa: ASSPQEWDEQF

v_gene: TRBV5-8
j_gene: TRBJ1-2
CDR3aa: ASSSGQSLNYGYT

v_gene: TRBV27
j_gene: TRBJ1-5
CDR3aa: ASSPKTGLPQPQH

v_gene: TRBV6-1
j_gene: TRBJ2-5
CDR3aa: ASSEAGASGETQY

v_gene: TRBV19
j_gene: TRBJ1-5
CDR3aa: ASRTGSWPQH

v_gene: TRBV13
j_gene: TRBJ2-1
CDR3aa: ASSYLTSGSYNEQF

v_gene: TRBV28
j_gene: TRBJ2-7
CDR3aa: ASSPQAYEQY